This T cell receptor beta chain was sequenced during a study of monozygotic twins with inflammatory bowel disease (dated by TCRdb to the late 2010s). With regard to the full study: The full study comprised 28 monozygotic twin pairs: nine German pairs (four IBD-concordant, five IBD-discordant) and 19 IBD-discordant Danish pairs. The search for disease-associated traits relied mainly on comparing IBD patients with their genetically identical healthy co-twins within discordant pairs. Each individual had, on average, about 151 000 unique TCRalpha sequences and 181 000 unique TCRbeta sequences available for analysis.

Concerning this clonotype itself: Its antigen remains unidentified.

Findings and caveats that apply to the study as a whole: The results gave no support for a single strong signal or clonotype linked to IBD. IBD patients had lower TCRbeta repertoire diversity, measured by the inverse Simpson index, than their healthy co-twins. Background noise and inter-individual variability may have been introduced into the repertoires by the differing immunosuppressive treatments among patients. IBD patients shared fewer clonotypes with other individuals than healthy twins did, most markedly in patients showing signs of disease activity. Repertoire similarity did not differ between concordant and discordant twins, possibly due to limited statistical power. The analysis was unable to tell apart different T cell subtypes.

From each donor, a roughly 2.5 ml peripheral blood sample was collected into PAXgene tubes and stored at -80 degrees C. Without any T cell sorting, total RNA was extracted from whole blood using the PAXgene blood miRNA kit on an automated QIAcube. Peripheral blood from monozygotic twin pairs who were concordant or discordant for inflammatory bowel disease underwent deep TCRalpha and TCRbeta repertoire profiling using unique molecular barcoding. Smoking habits were recorded for all twin pairs, with individuals classified as current, former or never smokers. Preparation of the library involved 5' RACE. Preparation of each TCR library used 3,000 to 3,500 ng of total RNA. For each sample, cDNA was synthesized in eight separate reactions using SMARTScribe reverse transcriptase. Unique molecular identifiers containing a 6-nucleotide sample barcode were introduced through template switching during cDNA synthesis. TCRalpha and TCRbeta cDNA was amplified in two nested PCRs of roughly 17 and 9 cycles, and bead purification was carried out after each PCR. Before amplification, the cDNA was both treated with uracil DNA-glycosylase and purified with the QIAquick PCR purification kit. The second PCR was the step at which Illumina TruSeq-compatible adapters and sample-specific barcodes were added. TapeStation and Qubit were used to check library quality and concentration, and 4.5 to 6.5 ng of each library was pooled. The pooled libraries were sequenced with 2 x 100 bp reads and custom sequencing primers on an Illumina HiSeq2500 single-index Rapid Run. The paper's processing steps were these. UMI-based consensus assembly with MiGEC version 1.2.6 was used to correct PCR and sequencing errors. MiXCR version 2.1.1 was used to carry out V(D)J alignment, clonotype assembly and CDR3 extraction. Normalisation of gene usage, clonotype sharing and MAIT/NKT TCR abundance was achieved by analysing the top 1000, 10 000 and 20 000 clonotypes per sample. After downsampling to 27 000 UMIs, diversity was calculated as the inverse Simpson index using the vegan R package. Paired Mann-Whitney U tests were applied to discordant twin pairs, with Benjamini-Hochberg correction for multiple testing. TCRdb reprocessed the raw reads; every CDR3 protein sequence is a single record, and DNA is not supplied. These V and J calls derive from TCRdb rather than the authors' analysis. This sample's table carries about 380,000 distinct CDR3 sequences. The biggest ten clones account for approximately 2.4% of the sample.

From the cysteine through the phenylalanine, the CDR3 covers 16 amino acids. The nucleotide record is missing. The TCR comes from a human donor with ulcerative colitis or Crohn's disease, or a healthy co-twin of an affected twin (not recorded which). The sequenced material came from blood. The chain was built from TRBV12-3 or TRBV12-4 and TRBJ2-3. The CDR3 protein: CASSPIYTHGTDTQYF.